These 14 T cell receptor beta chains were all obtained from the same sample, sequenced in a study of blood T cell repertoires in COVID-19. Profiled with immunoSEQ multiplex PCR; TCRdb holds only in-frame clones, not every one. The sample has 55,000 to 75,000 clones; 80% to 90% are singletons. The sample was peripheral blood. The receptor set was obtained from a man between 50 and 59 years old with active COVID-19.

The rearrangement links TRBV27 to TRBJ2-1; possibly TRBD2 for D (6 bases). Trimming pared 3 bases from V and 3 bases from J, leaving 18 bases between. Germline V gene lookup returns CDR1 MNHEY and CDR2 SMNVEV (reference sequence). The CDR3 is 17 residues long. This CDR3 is CASSLTPAGGSYNEQFF. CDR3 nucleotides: TGTGCCAGCAGTTTGACCCCAGCCGGGGGTAGCTACAATGAGCAGTTCTTC.

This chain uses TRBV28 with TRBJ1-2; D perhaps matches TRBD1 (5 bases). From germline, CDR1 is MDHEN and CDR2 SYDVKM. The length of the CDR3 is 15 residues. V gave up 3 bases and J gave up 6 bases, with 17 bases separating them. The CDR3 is CASSFLTGGLDGYTF. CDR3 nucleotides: TGTGCCAGCAGTTTTTTGACGGGGGGGTTGGATGGCTACACCTTC.

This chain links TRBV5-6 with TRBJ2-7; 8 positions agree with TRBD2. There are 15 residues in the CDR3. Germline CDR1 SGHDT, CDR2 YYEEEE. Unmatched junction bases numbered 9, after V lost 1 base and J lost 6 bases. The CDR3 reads CASSLLSGGWSEQYF. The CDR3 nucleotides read TGTGCCAGCAGCTTGTTATCGGGGGGGTGGAGCGAGCAGTACTTC.

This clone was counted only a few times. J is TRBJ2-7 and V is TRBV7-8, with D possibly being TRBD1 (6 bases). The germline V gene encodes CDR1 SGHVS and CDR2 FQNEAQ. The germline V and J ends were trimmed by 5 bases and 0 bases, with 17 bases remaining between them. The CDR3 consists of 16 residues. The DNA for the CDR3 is TGTGCCAGCAGCCCTCACAGGGTGCCTAGCTCCTACGAGCAGTACTTC. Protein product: CASSPHRVPSSYEQYF. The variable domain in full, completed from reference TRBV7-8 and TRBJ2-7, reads GAGVSQSPRYKVAKRGQDVALRCDPISGHVSLFWYQQALGQGPEFLTYFQNEAQLDKSGLPSDRFFAERPEGSVSTLKIQRTQQEDSAVYLCASSPHRVPSSYEQYFGPGTRLTVT.

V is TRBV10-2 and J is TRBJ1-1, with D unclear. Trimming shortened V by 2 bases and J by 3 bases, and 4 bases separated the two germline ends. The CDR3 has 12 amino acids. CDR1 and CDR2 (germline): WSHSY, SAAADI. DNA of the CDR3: TGCGCCAGCAGTGAGATATACACTGAAGCTTTCTTT. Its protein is CASSEIYTEAFF.

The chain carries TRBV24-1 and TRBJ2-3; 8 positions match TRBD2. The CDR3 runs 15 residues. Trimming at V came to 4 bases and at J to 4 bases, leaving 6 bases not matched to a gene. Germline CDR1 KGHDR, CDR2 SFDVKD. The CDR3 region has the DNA TGTGCCACCAGTGAACCGGGACTAGGCGCAGATACGCAGTATTTT. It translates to CATSEPGLGADTQYF.

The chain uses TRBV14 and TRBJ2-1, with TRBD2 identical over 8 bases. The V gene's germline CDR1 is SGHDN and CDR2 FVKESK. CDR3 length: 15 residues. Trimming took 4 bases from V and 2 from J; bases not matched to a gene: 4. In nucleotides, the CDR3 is TGTGCCAGCAGCCCACCGGGGGGGCCCTACAATGAGCAGTTCTTC. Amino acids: CASSPPGGPYNEQFF.

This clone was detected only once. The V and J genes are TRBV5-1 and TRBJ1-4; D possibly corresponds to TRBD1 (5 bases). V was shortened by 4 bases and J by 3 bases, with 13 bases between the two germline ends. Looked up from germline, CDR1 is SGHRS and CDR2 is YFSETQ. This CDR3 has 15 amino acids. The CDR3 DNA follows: TGCGCCAGCAGCCGACAGTTTTCAGCTAATGAAAAACTGTTTTTT. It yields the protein CASSRQFSANEKLFF.

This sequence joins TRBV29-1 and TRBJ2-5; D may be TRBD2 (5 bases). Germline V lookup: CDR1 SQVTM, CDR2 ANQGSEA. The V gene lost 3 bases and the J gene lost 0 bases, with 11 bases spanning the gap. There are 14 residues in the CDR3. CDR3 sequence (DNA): TGCAGCGTTGAGGGCGAGAGGGACCAAGAGACCCAGTACTTC. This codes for CSVEGERDQETQYF.

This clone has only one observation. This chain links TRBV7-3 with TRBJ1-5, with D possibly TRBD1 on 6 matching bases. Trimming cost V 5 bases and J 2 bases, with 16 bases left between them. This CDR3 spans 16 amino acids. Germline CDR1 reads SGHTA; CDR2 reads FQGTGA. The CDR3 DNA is TGTGCCAGCAGCCCCCGCCCAGGGGTGGGCAATCAGCCCCAGCATTTT. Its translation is CASSPRPGVGNQPQHF.

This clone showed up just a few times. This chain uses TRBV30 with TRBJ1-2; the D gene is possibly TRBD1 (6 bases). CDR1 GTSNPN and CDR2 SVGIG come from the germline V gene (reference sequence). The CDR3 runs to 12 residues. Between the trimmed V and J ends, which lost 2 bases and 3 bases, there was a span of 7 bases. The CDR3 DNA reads TGTGCCTGGAGTTACAGGGACTATGGCTACACCTTC. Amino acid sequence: CAWSYRDYGYTF.

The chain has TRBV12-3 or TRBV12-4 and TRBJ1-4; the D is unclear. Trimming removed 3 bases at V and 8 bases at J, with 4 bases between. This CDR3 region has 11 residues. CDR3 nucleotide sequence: TGTGCCAGCAGTTTCGCGGAAAAACTGTTTTTT. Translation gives CASSFAEKLFF.

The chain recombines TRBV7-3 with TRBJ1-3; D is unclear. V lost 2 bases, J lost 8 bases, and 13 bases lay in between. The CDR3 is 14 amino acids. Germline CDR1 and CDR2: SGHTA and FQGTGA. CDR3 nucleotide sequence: TGTGCCAGCAGCTTATTGGGCAGAGTTGACACCATATATTTT. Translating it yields CASSLLGRVDTIYF.

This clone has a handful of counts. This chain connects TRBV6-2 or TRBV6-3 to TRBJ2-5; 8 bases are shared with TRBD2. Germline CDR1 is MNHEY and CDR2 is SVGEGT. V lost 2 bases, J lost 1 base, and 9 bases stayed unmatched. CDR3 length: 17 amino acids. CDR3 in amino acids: CASSYERGRNIQETQYF. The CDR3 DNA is TGTGCCAGCAGTTACGAGCGGGGGAGAAACATCCAAGAGACCCAGTACTTC.